Below, one T cell receptor beta chain is given with its context. Produced via immunoSEQ multiplex PCR; TCRdb's table is partial and in-frame only. The table includes under 200,000 clones, around 82% detected once. This sample was taken from a study of blood T cell repertoires in COVID-19. Looking at the study overall: The cDNA or gDNA used as material had been derived from T cells, B-cell-depleted T cells, or PBMCs.

Germline-derived CDR1 and CDR2 are LNHDA and SQIVND (reference sequence). This CDR3 is 17 amino acids long. V was pared by 6 bases and J by 0 bases, with 11 bases of the junction left unmatched. V is TRBV19 and J is TRBJ2-3, with TRBD2 matching 8 bases. The sequence derives from a man younger than 30 with active or convalescent COVID-19. Sequenced input: peripheral blood. CDR3 sequence (DNA): TGTGCCAGTAGCGACAGTGCGGGGGGCAGGAGCACAGATACGCAGTATTTT. Its translation is CASSDSAGGRSTDTQYF. The whole variable domain, filled in from reference TRBV19 and TRBJ2-3, reads DGGITQSPKYLFRKEGQNVTLSCEQNLNHDAMYWYRQDPGQGLRLIYYSQIVNDFQKGDIAEGYSVSREKKESFPLTVTSAQKNPTAFYLCASSDSAGGRSTDTQYFGPGTRLTVL.